This T cell receptor (beta chain) was observed in a study of blood T cells in healthy people across ages. At least ten counts were recorded for this clonotype. A second 7 to 11 cycle PCR used barcoded and J-beta primers. A template-switch adaptor containing 12 random nucleotides labeled each cDNA molecule. Each CDR3 protein gets one entry after TCRdb re-called the 5' RACE reads with MiXCR. The sample has about 930,000 distinct CDR3 sequences; 25% to 30% are singletons. This CDR3 has 14 residues. Deletions cut 2 bases from V and 0 bases from J, with 8 bases between. Looked up from germline, CDR1 is SQVTM and CDR2 is ANQGSEA. These sequences were also reported in another study, on T cells of mothers and their children. From that study: A few healthy Caucasian mothers served as donors, and their six children did as well. For unrelated pairs as for related ones, thymic selection shapes TCR recombination output similarly.

This chain links TRBV29-1 with TRBJ2-1; tentatively, D is TRBD1 or TRBD2 (5 bases each). This receptor was identified in a woman between 35 and 50 years old in good health. The sample comprised blood. This chain's CDR3 is CSVEFGGSYNEQFF. The DNA for the CDR3 is TGCAGCGTTGAATTTGGGGGCTCCTACAATGAGCAGTTCTTC.